These T cell receptor beta chains were read from a single sample in a study of shared clonotypes between healthy human individuals. The method was immunoSEQ multiplex PCR; TCRdb's version includes in-frame clones alone and lacks a portion of them. The sample contains about 340,000 clones, around 67% of which appear only once. The sample was memory CD4+ T cells sorted from blood. The receptor set was obtained from a man aged 25 to 40 in good health. The CDR3 runs from the conserved cysteine through the conserved F or W. A D gene is named only where the DNA matches it firmly. Where a row states a size, it is once, few, many or the class of an expanded clone; other rows omit it.

>TRBV6-6|.|.|TRBJ1-4
CASSPRAADEKLFF
>TRBV27|few|.|TRBJ1-5
CASSFRAPANQPQHF
>TRBV4-3|few|.|TRBJ1-1
CASSQDQGTAEAFF
>TRBV27|many|.|TRBJ2-6
CASSLRTGGAKSSGANVLTF
>TRBV10-3|few|.|TRBJ1-5
CAISESGQRNQPQHF
>TRBV27|few|.|TRBJ1-5
CASSFRPTVWGNSDQPQHF
>TRBV5-1|.|TRBD1|TRBJ2-1
CASSPAPGQGGLGEQFF
>TRBV6-6|once|TRBD2|TRBJ2-1
CASSHQGGRGNEQFF
>TRBV5-1|.|TRBD1|TRBJ1-5
CASSFGGGDQPQHF
>TRBV5-1|.|TRBD2|TRBJ2-1
CASSLTSGGYNEQFF
>TRBV30|.|TRBD1|TRBJ2-7
CGWDRGSYEQYF
>TRBV9|.|.|TRBJ2-1
CASSVDRWNEQFF
>TRBV11-2|.|.|TRBJ1-3
CASSERGFSGNTIYF
>TRBV29-1|.|.|TRBJ2-2
CSVASEGTGELFF
>TRBV2|once|.|TRBJ1-4
CASSDFSVDEKLFF
>TRBV18|.|TRBD1|TRBJ2-7
CASSPSRDSSYEQYF
>TRBV7-2|once|.|TRBJ1-2
CASSLDPHYGYTF
>TRBV14|.|.|TRBJ2-1
CASSQVVWGEQFF
>TRBV15|.|.|TRBJ1-1
CATKGSDNTEAFF
>TRBV20-1|.|TRBD1|TRBJ2-3
CSATGGITQYF
>TRBV10-1|few|TRBD2|TRBJ2-1
CASMASGSYNEQFF
>TRBV6-5|.|.|TRBJ1-4
CASSPRLTNEKLFF
>TRBV30|few|TRBD1|TRBJ2-5
CAWKTGRETQYF
>TRBV5-6|.|TRBD2|TRBJ2-1
CASSHERTSGRGENEQFF
>TRBV18|.|.|TRBJ1-1
CASSQTVPAEAFF
>TRBV27|.|.|TRBJ2-1
CASKGRTRHEQFF
>TRBV11-2|.|TRBD2|TRBJ2-7
CASSLLPGTRVVYEQYF
>TRBV20-1|.|.|TRBJ2-4
CSATLGNIQYF
>TRBV7-9|.|.|TRBJ2-7
CASSPSWGEQYF
>TRBV18|once|.|TRBJ2-2
CASSPPRQAPGVRELFF
>TRBV15|.|TRBD1|TRBJ2-7
CATSRLTGGFHEQYF
>TRBV28|once|.|TRBJ2-5
CASSAHKGLGDREETQYF
>TRBV19|.|.|TRBJ1-1
CASSREVRGTEAFF
>TRBV6-5|.|TRBD2|TRBJ2-1
CASSYSRTSSYNEQFF
>TRBV6-1|many|TRBD1|TRBJ2-3
CASSEGTGGADTQYF